This TCR beta chain was obtained from a study of cytomegalovirus exposure and HLA in healthy donors (dated by TCRdb to the late 2010s). Turning to the overall study: In an earlier analysis of 587 of the donors, approximately 300 Gb of sequence data and some 120 million unique TCR beta sequences from 180 million or so T cells were reported. In a later genetic analysis, genome-wide SNP genotypes for about 55% of the roughly 700 donors were used, and that subset was treated as a discovery cohort. To predict cytomegalovirus infection status, the study brought together high-throughput TCR immunosequencing, statistical association of individual TCRs with disease status, and machine learning. The study used immunosequencing to profile the T cell repertoires of several hundred subjects and linked those repertoires to cytomegalovirus serostatus. Among over 350 genotyped donors of the cohort, an average of around 240,000 unique TCR beta nucleotide sequences were sequenced per donor, 15% to 20% of them non-productive. About 280 gigabases of sequencing data and around 87 million unique TCR sequences were included in an early release covering about 700 HLA-typed donors. Of the 300 to 500 genotyped donors, 75% to 85% were placed in the genetic ancestry cluster associated with self-reported Caucasian donors. The study was designed to test whether signatures of past pathogen exposure could be identified by cataloging public T cell receptors. Both class I and class II loci were covered by HLA typing, at four-digit resolution. Every discovery cohort repertoire had been produced on one sequencing platform. Typing coverage differed by locus: A, B, C, DRB1 and DQB1 were typed in about 620-630 donors, DQA1 in 522, DPA1 in around 600, and DPB1 in around 440. To study patterns of TCR occurrence, a later analysis re-analyzed previously published TCR beta repertoires from around 670 donors and added high-resolution HLA genotyping. Donor age, sex, ethnicity and CMV serostatus were collected together with the repertoire data. In an earlier analysis of around 540 of the donors, high-throughput TCR beta sequencing was used to judge whether each TCR beta V gene segment behaved as functional or pseudogenic. A handful of DR-DQ haplotypes were handled as single units for association and clustering because linkage in the cohort was strong. Rather than using new phenotypic data, the later analysis identified candidate immune exposures from TCR beta sequences and from how often those sequences occurred across donors. Along with the approximately 650-subject first cohort, a separate validation cohort of some 130 different subjects was used.

Regarding this clone: No antigen is known for it. Within one base of it there is no much larger clone, and no base qualities were kept.

Overall study results and their limits: Cytomegalovirus status was reported to be diagnosed by the classifier with high specificity and sensitivity in both the original and validation cohorts. Because some donors lacked HLA typing at each locus, the association tests relied only on the typed subset. The sequencing pipeline was judged likely to have produced a cluster of highly shared sequence variants as a technical artifact. Across donors, most TCR sequences were observed very rarely, whereas some public TCRs were present in many individuals. Correlated functional status among segregating V segments might be attributable to linkage disequilibrium, but an unknown experimental factor could not be ruled out. A later analysis found that HLA-associated TCR beta chains were more clonally expanded and had lower generation probabilities than equally common non-associated chains. The authors suggested that the approach could potentially be generalized to other disease states and immunological phenotypes. In an earlier analysis of approximately 590 of the donors, most TCR beta V segments were observed in productive rearrangements about 87% or about 30% of the time, broadly matching IMGT annotations. In this cohort, only TCR beta chains were sequenced, and detectable features were limited by the absence of alpha or paired-chain data. Presence/absence analyses assumed roughly uniform sequencing depth across donors, an assumption that may not hold. In a later analysis, several top co-occurrence clusters were reported to appear linked to parvovirus B19, influenza, CMV and Epstein-Barr virus. The study listed 150 to 200 TCR beta chains as associated with cytomegalovirus. In a later analysis, TCR association rates were found to vary across HLA loci, with the most associated TCRs seen for DRB1 alleles and the fewest for HLA-C alleles. In vitro tests confirmed that a few of the cytomegalovirus-associated TCR beta chains recognize cytomegalovirus antigens. Immune exposure information for the cohort was limited to CMV serostatus. According to a later analysis, most CMV-associated TCR beta chains appeared to be HLA-restricted, and the HLA associations seemed to be driven largely by CMV exposure. A further reported finding was that TCR beta sequences accurately predicted the HLA-A and HLA-B alleles for most subjects in the first cohort. Strong co-occurrence of HLA alleles, especially DR and DQ, made assigning TCR associations to individual alleles difficult. V-gene and J-gene trimming of TCR beta chains was associated with a missense DCLRE1C variant in a later genetic analysis, and the association was replicated in an independent cohort. Because counts were too low, more than 15 rarely observed V segments, including chromosome 9 orphons, were excluded from the earlier analysis of several hundred of the donors. Specific HLA alleles were associated with 15,000 to 20,000 TCR beta sequences at a false discovery rate of 0.05 in a later analysis. Compared with the approximately 670-donor mean, donors in an Asian-associated ancestry cluster had fewer N-insertions in productive TCRs, according to a later genetic analysis.

The method was the immunoSEQ multiplex PCR assay. A mixture of 60 forward primers for TCR Vbeta segments and 13 reverse primers for TCR Jbeta segments was used in the multiplex PCR. Amplification of the CDR3 region of rearranged TCR beta genes was performed with a multiplex PCR assay on genomic DNA. Amplified TCR beta libraries were sequenced as 87-base-pair reads on the Illumina HiSeq System. Per the source publication's procedure: A later analysis tallied some 79 million unique TCR beta chains across the 610 or so repertoires, and around 12 million of those chains were shared by two or more donors. Raw reads were error-corrected and collapsed into unique sequences with a nearest-neighbor algorithm that merged closely related sequences to remove PCR and sequencing errors. Alignment of CDR3 sequences to IMGT reference sequences was used to assign V, D and J gene segments. For a sequence to be retained, a match of at least six nucleotides was required to both a V gene segment and a J gene segment. Rearrangements were classified as productive when the CDR3 lacked stop codons and remained in frame with V and J, and all other rearrangements were classified as non-productive. Following IMGT convention, CDR3 was defined as the stretch from the second conserved V-encoded cysteine up to the conserved J-encoded phenylalanine. The earlier analysis of about 570 of the donors excluded any sequence lacking an unambiguous match to a single V gene segment. In an earlier analysis of 587 of the donors, a V segment was called functional when productive rearrangements were above 56.7%, and segregating when the standard deviation between donors exceeded 5%. A statistical classification framework was built for diagnosing cytomegalovirus status from the catalog of TCR beta chain sequences. In a later analysis, TCR nucleotide sequences were compared against IMGT/GENE-DB human TR gene sequences so that V and J genes could be assigned. In a later analysis, CDR3 sequences and most-parsimonious VDJ recombination scenarios were assigned using the TCRdist pipeline. In a later analysis, each TCR beta chain was defined by its CDR3 amino acid sequence together with its V-gene family, and reads lacking a unique V-gene family were excluded. In a later analysis, fewer than 650 highly shared, low-generation-probability nucleotide sequences were removed to address suspected cross-contamination and a sequencing artifact. A later analysis calculated a clonal expansion index for each public chain from normalized within-repertoire ranks of inferred template counts. In a later analysis, generation probabilities were computed with a VDJ recombination model fitted to out-of-frame rearrangements, and the resulting probabilities were checked against IGoR. A later analysis scored TCR-TCR, TCR-HLA and TCR-CMV co-occurrence with hypergeometric tests, applying a repertoire-size bias correction to TCR pairs. To estimate false discovery rates, a later analysis permuted the HLA or CMV assignments 20 times. In a later analysis, co-occurring TCRs were grouped with DBSCAN, and TCRdist sequence similarity was added when clustering was performed within HLA-allele-positive subsets. Repertoires with fewer than 30,000 or more than 120,000 public chains, plus five repertoires with anomalous nucleotide sharing, were excluded from co-occurrence clustering. Sourced from immuneACCESS, this table was stored by TCRdb with only in-frame sequences that have V and J called. A share of the clones is absent; for the studies checked, an unresolved V gene accounts for under half, and the remainder has no known explanation. V and J calls and clone size are given by that table; D and trimming were obtained from the DNA. The sample table shows 200,000 or so clones, and roughly 83% are seen once. The ten largest clones add up to around 0.4% of the sample.

The cohort was made up of about 670 healthy bone marrow donors. At the time of sampling, all cohort members were nominally healthy, though unrecorded immune exposures were likely present. The donor tested CMV seropositive, placing the donor among the 290 or so seropositive members of the cohort. Each donor provided a peripheral blood sample, and peripheral blood mononuclear cells were used for TCR beta sequencing. Genomic DNA was extracted from the blood cell samples with the Qiagen DNeasy Blood Extraction Kit. The sequence came from a male donor in good health and CMV-seropositive. The sequencing sample was made of PBMCs.

This receptor has the CDR3 CASSLSGGANEKLFF. DNA sequence: TGTGCCAGCAGCTTATCAGGGGGCGCGAATGAAAAACTGTTTTTT. This sequence uses TRBV7-2 and TRBJ1-4, with 8 bases matching TRBD1. Taken from cysteine to phenylalanine, the CDR3 has 15 residues. Solely the CDR3 DNA is kept, with 45 bases framed from the first base. Looking up the germline V gene yields CDR1 SGHTA and CDR2 FQGNSA. Trimming takes 2 bases off V and 5 bases off J; junction bases not matched to a gene: 4.